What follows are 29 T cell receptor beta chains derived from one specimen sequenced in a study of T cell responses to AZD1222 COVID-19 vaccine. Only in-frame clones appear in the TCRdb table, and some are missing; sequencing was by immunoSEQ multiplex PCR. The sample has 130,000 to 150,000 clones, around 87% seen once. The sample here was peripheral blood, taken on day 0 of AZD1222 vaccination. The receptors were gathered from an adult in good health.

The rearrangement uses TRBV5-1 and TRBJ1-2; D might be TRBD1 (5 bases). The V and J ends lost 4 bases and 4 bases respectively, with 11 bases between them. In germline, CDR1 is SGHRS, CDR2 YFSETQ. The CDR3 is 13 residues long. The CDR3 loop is CASSIGTGYGYTF. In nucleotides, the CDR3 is TGCGCCAGCAGCATTGGGACGGGCTATGGCTACACCTTC.

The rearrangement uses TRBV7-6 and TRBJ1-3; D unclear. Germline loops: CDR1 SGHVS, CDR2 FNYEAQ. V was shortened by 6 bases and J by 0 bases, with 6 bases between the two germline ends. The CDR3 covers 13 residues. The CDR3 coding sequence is TGTGCCAGCAGACCAAACTCTGGAAACACCATATATTTT. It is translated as CASRPNSGNTIYF.

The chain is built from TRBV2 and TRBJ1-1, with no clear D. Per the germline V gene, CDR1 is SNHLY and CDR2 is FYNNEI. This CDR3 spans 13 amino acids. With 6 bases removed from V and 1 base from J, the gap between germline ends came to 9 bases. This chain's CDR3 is CASSVHGNTEAFF. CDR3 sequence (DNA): TGTGCCAGCAGCGTTCATGGGAACACTGAAGCTTTCTTT.

The CDR3 bases are TGTGCCAGCAGTTTAGGGGGTGGCTATGGCTACACCTTC. It codes for CASSLGGGYGYTF. The chain links TRBV12-3 or TRBV12-4 to TRBJ1-2; unclear D gene. Trimming took off 1 base at V and 4 bases at J, with 7 bases between the two ends. The CDR3 is 13 amino acids.

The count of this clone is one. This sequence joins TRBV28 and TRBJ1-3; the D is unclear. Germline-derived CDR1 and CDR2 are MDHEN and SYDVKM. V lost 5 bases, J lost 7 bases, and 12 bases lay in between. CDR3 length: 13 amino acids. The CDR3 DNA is TGTGCCAGCAGTCCGACGCCCGGGAACACCATATATTTT. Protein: CASSPTPGNTIYF.

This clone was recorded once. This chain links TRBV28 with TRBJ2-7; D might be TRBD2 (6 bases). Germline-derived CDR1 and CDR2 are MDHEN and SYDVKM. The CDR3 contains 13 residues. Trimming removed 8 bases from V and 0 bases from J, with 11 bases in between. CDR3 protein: CASRDSNSYEQYF. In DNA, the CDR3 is TGTGCCAGCCGGGACTCCAACTCCTACGAGCAGTACTTC.

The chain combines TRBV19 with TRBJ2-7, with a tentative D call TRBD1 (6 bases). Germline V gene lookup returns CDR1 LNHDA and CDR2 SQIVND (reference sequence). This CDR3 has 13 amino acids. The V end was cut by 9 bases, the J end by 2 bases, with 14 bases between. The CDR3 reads CASSRGATYEQYF. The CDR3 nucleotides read TGTGCCAGCTCCAGGGGTGCCACCTACGAGCAGTACTTC. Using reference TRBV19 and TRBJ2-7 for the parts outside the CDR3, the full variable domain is DGGITQSPKYLFRKEGQNVTLSCEQNLNHDAMYWYRQDPGQGLRLIYYSQIVNDFQKGDIAEGYSVSREKKESFPLTVTSAQKNPTAFYLCASSRGATYEQYFGPGTRLTVT.

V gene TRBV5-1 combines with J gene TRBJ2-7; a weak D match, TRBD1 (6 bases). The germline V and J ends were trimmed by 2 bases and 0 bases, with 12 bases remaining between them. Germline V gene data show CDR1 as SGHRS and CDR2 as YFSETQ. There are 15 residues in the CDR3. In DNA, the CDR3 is TGCGCCAGCAGCTTTCAGGGGTTAAGCTCCTACGAGCAGTACTTC. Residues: CASSFQGLSSYEQYF.

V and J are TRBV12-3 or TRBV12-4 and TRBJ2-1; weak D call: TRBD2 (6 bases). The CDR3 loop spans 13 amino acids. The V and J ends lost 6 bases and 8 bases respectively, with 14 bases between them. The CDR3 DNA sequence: TGTGCCAGCAGGGGAGGACGCTGGGATGAGCAGTTCTTC. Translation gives CASRGGRWDEQFF.

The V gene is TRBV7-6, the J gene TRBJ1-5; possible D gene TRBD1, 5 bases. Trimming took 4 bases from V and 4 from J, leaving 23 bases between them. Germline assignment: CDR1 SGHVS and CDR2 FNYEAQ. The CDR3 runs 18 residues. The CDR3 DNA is TGTGCCAGCAGCTCTGCGACCCCCCGGGGGACCTTAAATCAGCCCCAGCATTTT. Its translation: CASSSATPRGTLNQPQHF.

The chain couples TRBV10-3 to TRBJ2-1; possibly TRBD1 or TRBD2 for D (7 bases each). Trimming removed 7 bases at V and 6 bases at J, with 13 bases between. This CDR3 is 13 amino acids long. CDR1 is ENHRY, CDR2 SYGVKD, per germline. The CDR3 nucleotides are TGTGCCATCATGGAGCGGGACAGCAATGAGCAGTTCTTC. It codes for CAIMERDSNEQFF.

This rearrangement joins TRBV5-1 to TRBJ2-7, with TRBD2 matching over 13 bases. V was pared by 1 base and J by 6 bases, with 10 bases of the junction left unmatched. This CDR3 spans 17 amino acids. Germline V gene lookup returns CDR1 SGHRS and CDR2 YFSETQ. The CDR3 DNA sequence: TGCGCCAGCAGCTTGACCCATCGGACTAGCGGGGGAGGCGAGCAGTACTTC. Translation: CASSLTHRTSGGGEQYF.

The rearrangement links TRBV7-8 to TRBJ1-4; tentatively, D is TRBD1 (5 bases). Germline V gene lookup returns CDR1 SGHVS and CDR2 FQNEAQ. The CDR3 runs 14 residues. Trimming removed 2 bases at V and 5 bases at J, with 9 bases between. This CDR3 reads CASSLWGGNEKLFF. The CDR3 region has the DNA TGTGCCAGCAGCTTATGGGGGGGGAATGAAAAACTGTTTTTT.

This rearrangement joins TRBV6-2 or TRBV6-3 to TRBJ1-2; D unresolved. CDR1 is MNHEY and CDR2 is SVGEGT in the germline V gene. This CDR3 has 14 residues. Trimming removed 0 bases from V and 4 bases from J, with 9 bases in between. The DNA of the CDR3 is TGTGCCAGCAGTTACTCCATGGCAGGCTATGGCTACACCTTC. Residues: CASSYSMAGYGYTF.

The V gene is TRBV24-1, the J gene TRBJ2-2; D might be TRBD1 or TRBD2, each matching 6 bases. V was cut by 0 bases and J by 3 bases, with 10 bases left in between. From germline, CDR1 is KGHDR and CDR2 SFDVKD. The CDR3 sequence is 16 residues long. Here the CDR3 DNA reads TGTGCCACCAGTGATTTGGGGGGGCCGGACACCGGGGAGCTGTTTTTT. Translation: CATSDLGGPDTGELFF.

CDR3 sequence reads: CASTGQGTMNTEAFF. The CDR3 nucleotides read TGTGCCAGCACGGGACAGGGGACAATGAACACTGAAGCTTTCTTT. The chain joins TRBV2 to TRBJ1-1; 10 bases are a match to TRBD1. The CDR3 sequence is 15 residues long. Germline V gene lookup returns CDR1 SNHLY and CDR2 FYNNEI. V was clipped by 7 bases and J by 0 bases; unmatched bases: 5.

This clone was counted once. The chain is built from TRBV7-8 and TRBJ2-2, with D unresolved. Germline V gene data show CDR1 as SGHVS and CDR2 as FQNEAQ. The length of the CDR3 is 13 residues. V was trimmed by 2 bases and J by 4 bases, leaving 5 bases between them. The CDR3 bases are TGTGCCAGCAGCTTAACCTTCACCGGGGAGCTGTTTTTT. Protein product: CASSLTFTGELFF.

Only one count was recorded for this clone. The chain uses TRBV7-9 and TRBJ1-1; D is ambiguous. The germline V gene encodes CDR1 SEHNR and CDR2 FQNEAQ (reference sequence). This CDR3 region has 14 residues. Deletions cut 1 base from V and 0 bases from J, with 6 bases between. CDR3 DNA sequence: TGTGCCAGCAGCTTAGTTCAGATGAACACTGAAGCTTTCTTT. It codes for CASSLVQMNTEAFF.

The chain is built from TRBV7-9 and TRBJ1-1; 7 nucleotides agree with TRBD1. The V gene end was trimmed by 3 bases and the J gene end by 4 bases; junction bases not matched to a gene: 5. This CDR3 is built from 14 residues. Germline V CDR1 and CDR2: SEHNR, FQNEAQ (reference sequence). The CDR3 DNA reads TGTGCCAGCAGCTTCAGTTCAGGGGGCACTGAAGCTTTCTTT. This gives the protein CASSFSSGGTEAFF.

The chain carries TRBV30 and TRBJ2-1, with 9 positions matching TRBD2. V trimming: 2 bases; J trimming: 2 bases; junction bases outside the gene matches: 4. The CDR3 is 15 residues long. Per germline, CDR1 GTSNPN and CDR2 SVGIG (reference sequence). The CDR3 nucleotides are TGTGCCTGGAGTAGAGGCGGGGGGGCCTACAATGAGCAGTTCTTC. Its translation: CAWSRGGGAYNEQFF.

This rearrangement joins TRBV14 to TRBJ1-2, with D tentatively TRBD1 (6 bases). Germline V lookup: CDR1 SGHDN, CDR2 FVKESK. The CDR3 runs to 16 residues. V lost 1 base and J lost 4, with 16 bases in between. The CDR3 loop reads CASSQARGGGGYGYTF. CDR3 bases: TGTGCCAGCAGCCAAGCTAGAGGGGGGGGCGGCTATGGCTACACCTTC.

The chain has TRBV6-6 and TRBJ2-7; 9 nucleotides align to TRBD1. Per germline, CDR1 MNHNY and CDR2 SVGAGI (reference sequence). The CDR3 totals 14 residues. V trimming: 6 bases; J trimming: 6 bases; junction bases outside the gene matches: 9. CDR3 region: CASSSGQGGGEQYF. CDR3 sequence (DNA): TGTGCCAGCAGCTCGGGACAGGGAGGGGGCGAGCAGTACTTC.

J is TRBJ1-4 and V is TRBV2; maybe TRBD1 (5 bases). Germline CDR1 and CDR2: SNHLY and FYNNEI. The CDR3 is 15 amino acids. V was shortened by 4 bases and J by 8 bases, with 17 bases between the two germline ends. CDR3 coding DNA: TGTGCCAGCAGTGTCCAGGGTCTCTCGCGGGAAAAACTGTTTTTT. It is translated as CASSVQGLSREKLFF.

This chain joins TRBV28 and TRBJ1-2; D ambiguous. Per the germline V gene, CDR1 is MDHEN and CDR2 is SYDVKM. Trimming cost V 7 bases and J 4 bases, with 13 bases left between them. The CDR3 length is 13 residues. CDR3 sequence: CASTRRGVYGYTF. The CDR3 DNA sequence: TGTGCCAGCACAAGACGGGGTGTCTATGGCTACACCTTC.

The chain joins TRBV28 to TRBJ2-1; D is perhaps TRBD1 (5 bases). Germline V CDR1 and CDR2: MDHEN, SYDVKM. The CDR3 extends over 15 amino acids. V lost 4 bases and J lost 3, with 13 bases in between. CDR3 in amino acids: CASSSPGSFYNEQFF. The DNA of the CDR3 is TGTGCCAGCAGTTCCCCAGGGTCCTTCTACAATGAGCAGTTCTTC.

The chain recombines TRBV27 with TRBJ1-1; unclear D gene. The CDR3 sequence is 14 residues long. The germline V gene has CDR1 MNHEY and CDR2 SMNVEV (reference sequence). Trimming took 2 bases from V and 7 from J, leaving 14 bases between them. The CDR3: CASSLTAIPVEAFF. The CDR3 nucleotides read TGTGCCAGCAGTTTAACCGCCATCCCGGTTGAAGCTTTCTTT.

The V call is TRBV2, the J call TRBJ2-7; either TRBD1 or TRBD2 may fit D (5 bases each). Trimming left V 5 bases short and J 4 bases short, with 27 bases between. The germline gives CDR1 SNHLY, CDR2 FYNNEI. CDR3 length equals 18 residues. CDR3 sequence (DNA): TGTGCCAGCAGTTCTTCTCCCCCGGGACCTACCAGAATATACGAGCAGTACTTC. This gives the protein CASSSSPPGPTRIYEQYF.

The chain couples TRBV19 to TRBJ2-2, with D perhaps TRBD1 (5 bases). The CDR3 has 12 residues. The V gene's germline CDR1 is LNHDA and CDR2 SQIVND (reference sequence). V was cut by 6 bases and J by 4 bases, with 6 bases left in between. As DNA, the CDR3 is TGTGCCAGTAGGACAGTCACCGGGGAGCTGTTTTTT. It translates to CASRTVTGELFF.

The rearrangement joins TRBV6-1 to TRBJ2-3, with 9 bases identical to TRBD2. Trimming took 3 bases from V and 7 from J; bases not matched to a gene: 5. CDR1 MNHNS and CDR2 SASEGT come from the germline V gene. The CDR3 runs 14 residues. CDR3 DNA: TGTGCCAGCAGTGAGGGCGGGGGGGCGTATACGCAGTATTTT. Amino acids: CASSEGGGAYTQYF.